These T cell receptor beta chains were read from a single sample in a study of neurological immune-mediated disorders. TCRdb processed the 5' RACE reads anew with MiXCR; each CDR3 protein has one entry. The table records fewer than 25,000 distinct CDR3 sequences, 10% of them present only once. Specimen: PBMCs. The origin of the receptors is a woman aged 55 to 70 with HTLV-1-associated myelopathy (HAM/TSP). Each CDR3 is given with its conserved first and last residue. The D gene is left open where the match is weak. Each size is once, few, many or a size class.

>TRBV7-9|many|TRBJ2-7|-
TGTGCCAGCAGCGTCCGGCCGGCGTACGAGCAGTACTTC
CASSVRPAYEQYF
>TRBV18|many|TRBJ2-3|TRBD1
TGTGCCAGCTCACCAGTTGGGACAGGGGTTAGCACAGATACGCAGTATTTT
CASSPVGTGVSTDTQYF
>TRBV20-1|medium-sized|TRBJ1-2|-
TGCAGTGCTCCTACCGGACAGACTAACTATGGCTACACCTTC
CSAPTGQTNYGYTF
>TRBV20-1|medium-sized|TRBJ1-5|-
TGCAGTGCTGGGCGGGGGCCCCGCGCCCCCAATCAGCCCCAGCATTTT
CSAGRGPRAPNQPQHF
>TRBV12-3/TRBV12-4|many|TRBJ2-5|TRBD2
TGTGCCAGCAGTTTTGGGACGGGGGGAGGAGAGACCCAGTACTTC
CASSFGTGGGETQYF
>TRBV5-5|many|TRBJ2-3|TRBD2
TGTGCCAGCAGCTTGGGGCTAGCGGGGTTCACAGATACGCAGTATTTT
CASSLGLAGFTDTQYF
>TRBV12-5|few|TRBJ1-1|TRBD1
TGTGCTAGTGGTTTGGTCCGCGGGACAGGGGGCACTGAAGCTTTCTTT
CASGLVRGTGGTEAFF
>TRBV6-5|medium-sized|TRBJ1-1|-
TGTGCCAGCAGTTACTTTAGGGATGGGACTGAAGCTTTCTTT
CASSYFRDGTEAFF
>TRBV20-1|many|TRBJ2-7|TRBD1
TGCAGTGCCCACCTGGGGCAGGGGGTCTACGAGCAGTACTTC
CSAHLGQGVYEQYF
>TRBV6-1|many|TRBJ2-7|TRBD2
TGTGCCAGCAGTGAAGGAGCGGGGGGCCTTTCCGAGCAGTACTTC
CASSEGAGGLSEQYF